The subject of this entry is one T cell receptor (beta chain). The sample originates from a study of long-term antiretroviral therapy in people with HIV. Investigators performed immunoSEQ version v3.0 at survey level. Method: immunoSEQ multiplex PCR; TCRdb's copy keeps in-frame clones and lacks some. The sample shows tens of thousands of clones, just over 85% of them seen only once. CDR3 length: 15 amino acids. Germline V gives CDR1 SQVTM, CDR2 ANQGSEA. The junction had 9 bases not matched to a gene; V was cut back by 3 bases and J by 4 bases. This chain uses TRBV29-1 with TRBJ2-3; TRBD2 agrees at 8 bases. The sequence was collected from a woman aged 30 to 39 with HIV. The sequenced sample was unsorted PBMCs, obtained 0.8 years after starting antiretroviral therapy. CDR3 DNA: TGCAGCGTTGATAGAGGGACTAGTATGTCAGATACGCAGTATTTT. It translates to CSVDRGTSMSDTQYF.